This TCR beta chain was obtained from a study of blood T cell repertoires in COVID-19. Turning to the study itself: Samples came from the United States, Italy and Spain, spanning acute and convalescent COVID-19. Sources were T cells, B-cell-depleted T cells, or PBMCs; the material itself was cDNA or gDNA.

Under the authors' procedure: Amplified reference gene primers provided the basis for estimating nucleated cell counts. Produced via immunoSEQ multiplex PCR; TCRdb's table is partial and in-frame only. The V and J calls and clone size come from that table; D and trimming were worked out from the DNA. The sample has 450,000 or so clones, roughly 89% seen once; the top ten hold roughly 0.84%. This CDR3 region has 17 residues. Germline CDR1 LGHDT, CDR2 YNNKEL (reference sequence). V was trimmed by 6 bases and J by 0 bases, leaving 19 bases between them. Seattle's cohort entered during active infection and was followed longitudinally.

This sequence joins TRBV3-1 (or the pseudogene TRBV3-2) and TRBJ2-3, with a possible D match to TRBD1 (6 bases). Sample: peripheral blood. This clonotype was sampled from a man aged 18 to 30 with COVID-19, enrolled during active disease. The CDR3 nucleotides read TGTGCCAGCAGGGGGACACGCGGCCTACCTAGCACAGATACGCAGTATTTT. Translated: CASRGTRGLPSTDTQYF.